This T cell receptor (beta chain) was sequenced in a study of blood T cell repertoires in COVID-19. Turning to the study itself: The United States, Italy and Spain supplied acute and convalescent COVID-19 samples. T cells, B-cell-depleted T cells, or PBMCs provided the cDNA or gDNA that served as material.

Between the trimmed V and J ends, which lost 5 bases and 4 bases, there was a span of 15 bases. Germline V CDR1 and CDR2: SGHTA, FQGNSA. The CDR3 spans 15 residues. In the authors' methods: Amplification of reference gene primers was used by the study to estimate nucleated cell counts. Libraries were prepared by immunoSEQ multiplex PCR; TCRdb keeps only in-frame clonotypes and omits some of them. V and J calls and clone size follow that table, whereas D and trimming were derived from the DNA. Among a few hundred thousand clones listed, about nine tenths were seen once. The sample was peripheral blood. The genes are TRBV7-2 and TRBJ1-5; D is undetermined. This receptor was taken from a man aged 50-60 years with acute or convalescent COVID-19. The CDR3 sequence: CASSRFVSGNQPQHF. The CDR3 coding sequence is TGTGCCAGCAGCCGGTTCGTAAGCGGGAATCAGCCCCAGCATTTT.